This T cell receptor beta chain appears in the sequencing data of a study of preoperative IRX-2 immunotherapy in early breast cancer. The sample's treatment: preoperative locoregional IRX-2 cytokine immunotherapy. Preoperative locoregional IRX-2 cytokine immunotherapy was tested in the phase Ib source study. V lost 4 bases and J lost 12, with 16 bases in between. The CDR3 loop spans 13 amino acids. Repertoires were generated with immunoSEQ multiplex PCR, while TCRdb's copy carries only in-frame clones and drops some. The table shows some 99,000 clones, with 86% occurring only once. The receptor comes from a human donor with breast cancer. The source was tumor tissue, collected after IRX-2 immunotherapy. This sequence joins TRBV7-1 and TRBJ2-1, with D hard to call. TRBV7-1 is known as an ORF, though its function is uncertain. The CDR3 sequence is CASSLAQVLGQFF. The CDR3 DNA is TGTGCCAGCAGCTTAGCCCAGGTCCTGGGGCAGTTCTTC.